Below, one TCR beta chain is given with its context. Between the trimmed V and J ends, which lost 5 bases and 9 bases, there was a span of 9 bases. The CDR3 runs 11 residues. The data belong to a study of blood T cell repertoires in COVID-19. Using immunoSEQ multiplex PCR, the repertoire was profiled, and TCRdb retains in-frame clones only, with some absent. The sample records under 150,000 clones, roughly 80% being singletons. The rearrangement links TRBV12-3 or TRBV12-4 to TRBJ2-3; D is possibly TRBD1 (6 bases). Sequenced input: peripheral blood. This TCR was recovered from a man between 50 and 59 years old with acute or convalescent COVID-19. The chain's CDR3 is CASSRRGTQYF. For the CDR3, the DNA is TGTGCCAGCAGTCGCAGGGGCACGCAGTATTTT.